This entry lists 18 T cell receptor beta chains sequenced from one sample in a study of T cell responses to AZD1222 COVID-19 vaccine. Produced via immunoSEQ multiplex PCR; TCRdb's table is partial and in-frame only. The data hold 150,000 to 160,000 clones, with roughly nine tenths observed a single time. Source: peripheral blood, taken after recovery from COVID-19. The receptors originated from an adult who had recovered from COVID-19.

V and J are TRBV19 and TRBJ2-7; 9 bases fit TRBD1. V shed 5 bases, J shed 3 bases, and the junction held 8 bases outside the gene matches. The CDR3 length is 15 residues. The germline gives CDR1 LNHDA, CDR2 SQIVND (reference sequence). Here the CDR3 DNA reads TGTGCCAGTAGTCCTCGGACAGGGGCGCGCTACGAGCAGTACTTC. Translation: CASSPRTGARYEQYF.

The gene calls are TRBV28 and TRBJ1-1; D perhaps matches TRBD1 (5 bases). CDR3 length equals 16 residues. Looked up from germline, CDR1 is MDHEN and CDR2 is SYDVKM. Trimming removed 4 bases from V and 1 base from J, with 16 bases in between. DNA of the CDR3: TGTGCCAGCAGTTCGACCCCAGGGTCGGCGAACACTGAAGCTTTCTTT. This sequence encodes CASSSTPGSANTEAFF. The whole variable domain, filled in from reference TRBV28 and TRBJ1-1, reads DVKVTQSSRYLVKRTGEKVFLECVQDMDHENMFWYRQDPGLGLRLIYFSYDVKMKEKGDIPEGYSVSREKKERFSLILESASTNQTSMYLCASSSTPGSANTEAFFGQGTRLTVV.

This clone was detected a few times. In DNA form, the CDR3 reads TGCGCCAGCAGAGCAGGGGGCACTGAAGCTTTCTTT. Translating gives CASRAGGTEAFF. J is TRBJ1-1 and V is TRBV10-2, with 7 bases lining up with TRBD1. Germline V CDR1 and CDR2: WSHSY, SAAADI. V lost 6 bases and J lost 4; bases outside the gene matches: 2. The CDR3 is 12 residues long.

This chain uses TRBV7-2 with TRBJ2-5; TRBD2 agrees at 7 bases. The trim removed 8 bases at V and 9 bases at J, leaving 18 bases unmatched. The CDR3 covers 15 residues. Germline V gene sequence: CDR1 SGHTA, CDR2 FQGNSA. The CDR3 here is CASSSAAGPQGAQYF. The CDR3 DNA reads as TGTGCCAGCTCCTCAGCAGCGGGACCACAAGGGGCCCAGTACTTC. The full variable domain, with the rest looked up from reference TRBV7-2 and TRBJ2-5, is GAGVSQSPSNKVTEKGKDVELRCDPISGHTALYWYRQSLGQGLEFLIYFQGNSAPDKSGLPSDRFSAERTGGSVSTLTIQRTQQEDSAVYLCASSSAAGPQGAQYFGPGTRLLVL.

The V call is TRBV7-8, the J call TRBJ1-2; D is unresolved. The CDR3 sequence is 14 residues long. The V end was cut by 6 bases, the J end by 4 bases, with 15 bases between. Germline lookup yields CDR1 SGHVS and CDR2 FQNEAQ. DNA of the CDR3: TGTGCCAGCAGTCGAGATCGTTTCGGCTATGGCTACACCTTC. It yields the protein CASSRDRFGYGYTF.

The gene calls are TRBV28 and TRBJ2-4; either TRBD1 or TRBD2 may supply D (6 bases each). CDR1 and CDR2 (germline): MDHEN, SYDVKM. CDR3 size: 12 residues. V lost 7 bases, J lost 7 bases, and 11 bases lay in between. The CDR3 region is CASTTGRNIQYF. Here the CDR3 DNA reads TGTGCCAGCACTACAGGGAGGAACATTCAGTACTTC.

CDR3 sequence reads: CASSPYMNAVYGYTF. CDR3 in DNA: TGTGCCAGCAGTCCCTACATGAACGCTGTCTATGGCTACACCTTC. The chain links TRBV7-2 to TRBJ1-2; D is uncertain. V dropped 6 bases and J dropped 4 bases, with 18 bases sitting between them. CDR3 length: 15 amino acids. In germline, CDR1 is SGHTA, CDR2 FQGNSA.

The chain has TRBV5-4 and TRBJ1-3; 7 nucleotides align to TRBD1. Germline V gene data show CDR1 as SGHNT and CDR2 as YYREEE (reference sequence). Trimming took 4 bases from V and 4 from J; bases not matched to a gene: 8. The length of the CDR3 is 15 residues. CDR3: CASSPSQGPGNTIYF. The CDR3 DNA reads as TGTGCCAGCAGCCCGTCACAGGGGCCCGGAAACACCATATATTTT.

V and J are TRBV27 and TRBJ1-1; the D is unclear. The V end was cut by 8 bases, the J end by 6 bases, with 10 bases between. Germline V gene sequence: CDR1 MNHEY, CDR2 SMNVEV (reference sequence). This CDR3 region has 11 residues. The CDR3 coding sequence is TGTGCCAGCCCCGCCCCCCCTGAAGCTTTCTTT. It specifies CASPAPPEAFF.

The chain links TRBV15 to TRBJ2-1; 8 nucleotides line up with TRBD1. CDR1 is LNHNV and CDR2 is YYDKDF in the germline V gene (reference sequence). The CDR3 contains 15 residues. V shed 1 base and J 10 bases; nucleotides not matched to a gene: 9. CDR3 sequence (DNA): TGTGCCACCAGCAGAGTTAGACAGGGGCATAGGGAGCAGTTCTTC. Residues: CATSRVRQGHREQFF.

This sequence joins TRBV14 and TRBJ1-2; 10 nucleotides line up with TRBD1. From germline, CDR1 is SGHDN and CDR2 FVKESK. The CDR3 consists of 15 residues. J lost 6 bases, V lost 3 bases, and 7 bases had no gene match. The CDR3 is CASSQNKGTGDGYTF. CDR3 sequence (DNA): TGTGCCAGCAGCCAGAATAAAGGGACAGGGGATGGCTACACCTTC.

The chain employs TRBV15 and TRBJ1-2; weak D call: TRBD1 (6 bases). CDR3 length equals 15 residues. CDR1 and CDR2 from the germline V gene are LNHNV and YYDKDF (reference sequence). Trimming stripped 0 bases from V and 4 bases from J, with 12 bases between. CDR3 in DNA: TGTGCCACCAGCAGAGAGTTAGGGGGGAGCTATGGCTACACCTTC. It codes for CATSRELGGSYGYTF.

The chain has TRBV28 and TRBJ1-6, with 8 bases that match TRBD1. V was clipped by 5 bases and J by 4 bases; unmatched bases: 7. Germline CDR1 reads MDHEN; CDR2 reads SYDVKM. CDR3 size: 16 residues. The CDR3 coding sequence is TGTGCCAGCAGTCGCTTTAGGGACAGGTATAATTCACCCCTCCACTTT. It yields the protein CASSRFRDRYNSPLHF.

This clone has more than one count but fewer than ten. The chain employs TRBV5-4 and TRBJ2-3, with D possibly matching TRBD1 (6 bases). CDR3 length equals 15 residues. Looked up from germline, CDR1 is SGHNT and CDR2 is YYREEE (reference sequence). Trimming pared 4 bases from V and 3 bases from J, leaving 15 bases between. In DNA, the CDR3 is TGTGCCAGCAGCCCTACAGGGAGCCAAACAGATACGCAGTATTTT. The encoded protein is CASSPTGSQTDTQYF.

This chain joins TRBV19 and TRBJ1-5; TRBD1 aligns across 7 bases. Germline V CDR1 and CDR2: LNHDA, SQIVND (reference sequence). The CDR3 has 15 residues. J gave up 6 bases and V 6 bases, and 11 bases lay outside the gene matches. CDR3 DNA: TGTGCCAGTAGCCTTGAAAGGGGGCGCCGTCAGCCCCAGCATTTT. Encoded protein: CASSLERGRRQPQHF.

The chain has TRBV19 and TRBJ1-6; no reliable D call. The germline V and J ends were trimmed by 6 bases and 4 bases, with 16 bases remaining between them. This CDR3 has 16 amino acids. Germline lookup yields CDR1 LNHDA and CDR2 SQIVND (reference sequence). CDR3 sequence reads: CASRAGLSGYNSPLHF. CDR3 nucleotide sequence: TGTGCCAGTAGGGCAGGCCTATCGGGATATAATTCACCCCTCCACTTT.

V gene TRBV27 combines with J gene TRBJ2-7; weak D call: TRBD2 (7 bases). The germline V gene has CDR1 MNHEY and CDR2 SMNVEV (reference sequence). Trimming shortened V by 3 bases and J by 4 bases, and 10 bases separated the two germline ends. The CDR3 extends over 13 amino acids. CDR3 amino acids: CASSLEGGYEQYF. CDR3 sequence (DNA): TGTGCCAGCAGTTTGGAGGGGGGGTACGAGCAGTACTTC.

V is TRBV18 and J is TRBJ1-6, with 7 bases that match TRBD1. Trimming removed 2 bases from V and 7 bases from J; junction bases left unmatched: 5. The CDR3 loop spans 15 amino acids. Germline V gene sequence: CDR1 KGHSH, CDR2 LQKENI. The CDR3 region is CASSPDRVRNSPLHF. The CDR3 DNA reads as TGTGCCAGCTCACCAGACAGGGTGAGGAATTCACCCCTCCACTTT.